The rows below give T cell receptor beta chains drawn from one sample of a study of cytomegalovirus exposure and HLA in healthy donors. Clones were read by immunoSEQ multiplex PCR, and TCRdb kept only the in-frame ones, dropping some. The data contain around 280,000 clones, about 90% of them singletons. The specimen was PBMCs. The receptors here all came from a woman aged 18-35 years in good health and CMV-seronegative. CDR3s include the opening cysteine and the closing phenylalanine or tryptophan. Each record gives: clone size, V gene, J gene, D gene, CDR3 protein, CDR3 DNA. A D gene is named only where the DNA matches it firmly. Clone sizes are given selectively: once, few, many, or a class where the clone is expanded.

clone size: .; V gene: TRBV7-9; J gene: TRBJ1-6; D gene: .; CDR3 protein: CASSLDRVSPLHF; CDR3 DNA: TGTGCCAGCAGCTTAGATAGAGTTTCACCCCTCCACTTT
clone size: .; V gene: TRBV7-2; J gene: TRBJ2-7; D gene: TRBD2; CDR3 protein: CASSPKRGSSYEQYF; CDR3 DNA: TGTGCCAGCAGCCCTAAGCGGGGGAGCTCCTACGAGCAGTACTTC
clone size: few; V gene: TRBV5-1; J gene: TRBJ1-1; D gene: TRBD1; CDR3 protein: CASSQGAGNTEAFF; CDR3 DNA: TGCGCCAGCAGTCAGGGGGCTGGGAACACTGAAGCTTTCTTT
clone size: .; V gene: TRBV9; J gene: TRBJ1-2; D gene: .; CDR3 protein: CASSVGDTYGYTF; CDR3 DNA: TGTGCCAGCAGCGTAGGAGACACCTATGGCTACACCTTC
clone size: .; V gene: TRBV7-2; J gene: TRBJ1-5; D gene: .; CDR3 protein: CASSLESGQFNQPQHF; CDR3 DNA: TGTGCCAGCAGCTTGGAGTCAGGACAGTTCAATCAGCCCCAGCATTTT
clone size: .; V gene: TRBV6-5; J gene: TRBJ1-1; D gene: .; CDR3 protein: CASSRTLHTEAFF; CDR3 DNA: TGTGCCAGCAGCCGGACTCTTCACACTGAAGCTTTCTTT
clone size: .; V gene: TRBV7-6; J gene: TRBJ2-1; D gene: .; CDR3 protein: CASSLAVESPANEQFF; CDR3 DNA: TGTGCCAGCAGCTTAGCGGTGGAGAGCCCCGCCAATGAGCAGTTCTTC
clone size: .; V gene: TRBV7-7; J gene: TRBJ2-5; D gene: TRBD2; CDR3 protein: CASSGGAEETQYF; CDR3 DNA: TGTGCTAGCAGCGGGGGGGCTGAAGAGACCCAGTACTTC
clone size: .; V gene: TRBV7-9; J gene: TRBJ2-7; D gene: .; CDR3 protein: CASSLPSSYEQYF; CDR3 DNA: TGTGCCAGCAGCTTGCCCAGTTCCTACGAGCAGTACTTC
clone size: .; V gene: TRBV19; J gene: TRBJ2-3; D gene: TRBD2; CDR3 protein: CASSLAGMTDTQYF; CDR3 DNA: TGTGCCAGTTCCCTAGCGGGGATGACAGATACGCAGTATTTT
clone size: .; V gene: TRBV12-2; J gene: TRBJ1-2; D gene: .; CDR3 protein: CASRFLSRGARYGYTF; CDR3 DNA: TGTGCAAGTCGCTTTCTATCGCGGGGGGCGCGATATGGCTACACCTTC
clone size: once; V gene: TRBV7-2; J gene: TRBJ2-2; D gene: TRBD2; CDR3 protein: CASSFERGGVGTGELFF; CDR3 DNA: TGTGCCAGCAGCTTTGAGCGGGGGGGCGTTGGCACCGGGGAGCTGTTTTTT
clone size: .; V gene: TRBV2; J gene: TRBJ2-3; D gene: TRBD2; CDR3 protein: CASRSGGAVDTQYF; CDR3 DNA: TGTGCCAGCCGTAGCGGGGGGGCCGTAGATACGCAGTATTTT
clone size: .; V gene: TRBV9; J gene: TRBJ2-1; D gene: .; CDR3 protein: CASSVASGNEQFF; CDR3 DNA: TGTGCCAGCAGCGTAGCTTCAGGTAATGAGCAGTTCTTC
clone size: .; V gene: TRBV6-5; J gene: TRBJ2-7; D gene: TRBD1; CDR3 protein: CASSSGTEPYEQYF; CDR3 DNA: TGTGCCAGCAGTTCCGGGACAGAACCCTACGAGCAGTACTTC
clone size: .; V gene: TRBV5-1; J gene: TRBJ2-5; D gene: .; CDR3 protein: CASRSGGAPETQYF; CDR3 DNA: TGCGCCAGCAGATCTGGGGGGGCCCCAGAGACCCAGTACTTC
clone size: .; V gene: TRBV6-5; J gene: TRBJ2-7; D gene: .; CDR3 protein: CASRTTGYEQYF; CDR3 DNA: TGTGCCAGCAGGACTACAGGGTACGAGCAGTACTTC
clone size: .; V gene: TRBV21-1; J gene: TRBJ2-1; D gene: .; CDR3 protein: CASSQPGGYNEQFF; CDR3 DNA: TGTGCCAGCAGCCAACCCGGAGGGTACAATGAGCAGTTCTTC
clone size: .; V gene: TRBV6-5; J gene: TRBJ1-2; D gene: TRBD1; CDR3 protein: CASSLEGAKGYTF; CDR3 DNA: TGTGCCAGCAGTCTGGAGGGGGCGAAGGGCTACACCTTC
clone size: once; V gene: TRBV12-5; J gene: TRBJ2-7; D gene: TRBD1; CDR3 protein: CAEVRDRDYYEQYF; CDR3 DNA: TGTGCCGAAGTTCGGGACAGGGACTACTACGAGCAGTACTTC
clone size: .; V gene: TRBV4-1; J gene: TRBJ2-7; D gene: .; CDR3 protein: CASSQEFPSSFYEQYF; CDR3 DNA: TGCGCCAGCAGCCAAGAATTCCCTAGCAGTTTCTACGAGCAGTACTTC
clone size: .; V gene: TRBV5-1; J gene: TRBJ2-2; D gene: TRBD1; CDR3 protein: CASSLRGQPNTGELFF; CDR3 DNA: TGCGCCAGCAGCTTGAGGGGACAGCCGAACACCGGGGAGCTGTTTTTT
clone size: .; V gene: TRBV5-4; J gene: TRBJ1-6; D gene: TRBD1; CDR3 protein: CASSPDRGNNSPLHF; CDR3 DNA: TGTGCCAGCAGCCCAGACAGGGGGAATAATTCACCCCTCCACTTT
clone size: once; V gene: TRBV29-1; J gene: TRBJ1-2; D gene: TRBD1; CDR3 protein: CSVEARDRVPF; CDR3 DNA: TGCAGCGTTGAGGCCCGGGACAGGGTCCCCTTC
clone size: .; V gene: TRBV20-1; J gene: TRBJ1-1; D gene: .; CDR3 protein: CSAFNQALAFF; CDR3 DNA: TGCAGTGCCTTTAATCAGGCGTTGGCTTTCTTT
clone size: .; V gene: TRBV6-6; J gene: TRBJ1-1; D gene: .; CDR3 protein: CASSPGGGLEAFF; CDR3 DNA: TGTGCCAGCAGCCCAGGTGGGGGGTTAGAAGCTTTCTTT
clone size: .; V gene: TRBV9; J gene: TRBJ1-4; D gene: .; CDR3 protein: CASSAGGGLDEKLFF; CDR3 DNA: TGTGCCAGCAGTGCGGGGGGTGGCTTGGATGAAAAACTGTTTTTT
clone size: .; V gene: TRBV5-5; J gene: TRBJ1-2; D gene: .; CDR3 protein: CASSGGVRHTF; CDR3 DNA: TGTGCCAGCAGCGGGGGGGTGCGGCACACCTTC
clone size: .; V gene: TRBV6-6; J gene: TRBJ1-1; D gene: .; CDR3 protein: CAIRRRGNTEAFF; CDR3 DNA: TGTGCCATCCGCCGCAGGGGCAACACTGAAGCTTTCTTT
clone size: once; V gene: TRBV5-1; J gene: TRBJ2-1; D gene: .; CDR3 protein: CASKVEDYNEQFF; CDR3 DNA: TGCGCCAGCAAGGTAGAGGATTACAATGAGCAGTTCTTC
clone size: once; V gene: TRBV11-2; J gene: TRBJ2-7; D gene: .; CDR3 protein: CASSLLSSYEQYF; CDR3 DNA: TGTGCCAGCAGCTTATTGAGCTCCTACGAGCAGTACTTC
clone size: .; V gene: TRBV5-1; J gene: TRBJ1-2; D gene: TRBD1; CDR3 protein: CASTRTGGSLTGYGYTF; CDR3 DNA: TGCGCCAGCACCCGGACAGGAGGGTCCTTAACGGGGTATGGCTACACCTTC
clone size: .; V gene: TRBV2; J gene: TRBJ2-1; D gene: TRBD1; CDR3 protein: CASSGDRAYNEQFF; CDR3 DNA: TGTGCCAGCAGTGGGGACAGAGCCTACAATGAGCAGTTCTTC
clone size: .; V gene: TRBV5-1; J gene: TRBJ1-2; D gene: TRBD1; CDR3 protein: CASADRVGGYTF; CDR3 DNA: TGCGCCAGCGCCGACAGGGTAGGTGGCTACACCTTC
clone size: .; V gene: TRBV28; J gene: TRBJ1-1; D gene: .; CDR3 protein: CASTPDSLNTEAFF; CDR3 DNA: TGTGCCAGCACCCCGGACTCTTTAAACACTGAAGCTTTCTTT
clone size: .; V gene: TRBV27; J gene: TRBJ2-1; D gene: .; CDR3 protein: CASSGDRRYNEQFF; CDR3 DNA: TGTGCCAGCAGTGGTGACAGGAGATACAATGAGCAGTTCTTC
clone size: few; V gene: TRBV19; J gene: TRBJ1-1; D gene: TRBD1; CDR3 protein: CASDLTGRSTEAFF; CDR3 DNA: TGTGCCAGTGACCTGACAGGGAGAAGTACTGAAGCTTTCTTT
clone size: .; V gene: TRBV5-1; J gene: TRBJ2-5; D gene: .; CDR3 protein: CASSSGLETQYF; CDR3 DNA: TGCGCCAGCAGCTCGGGGTTAGAGACCCAGTACTTC
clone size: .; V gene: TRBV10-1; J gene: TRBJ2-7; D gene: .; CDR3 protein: CASSASGEGAYEQYF; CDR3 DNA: TGCGCCAGCAGTGCCTCAGGGGAAGGGGCCTACGAGCAGTACTTC
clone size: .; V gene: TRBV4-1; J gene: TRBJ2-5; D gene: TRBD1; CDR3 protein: CASSMDRVGETQYF; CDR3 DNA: TGCGCCAGCAGCATGGACAGGGTCGGAGAGACCCAGTACTTC